Each of the 6 T cell receptor beta chains below was sequenced from the same sample in a study of cytomegalovirus exposure and HLA in healthy donors. Use of 60 Vbeta and 13 Jbeta primers characterized the PCR. Some clones are missing from TCRdb's copy, which holds only in-frame ones; the method was immunoSEQ multiplex PCR. Of more than 150,000 clones in the sample, 80% were seen once. Sequencing was carried out using PBMCs. These receptor sequences come from a boy between 10 and 17 years old in good health and CMV-seronegative.

The chain carries TRBV28 and TRBJ2-4; no definite D call. V was trimmed by 3 bases and J by 4 bases, leaving 10 bases between them. The CDR3 spans 14 residues. Germline loops: CDR1 MDHEN, CDR2 SYDVKM. In DNA, the CDR3 is TGTGCCAGCAGTTTTCTTCAGGTTAAAAACATTCAGTACTTC. Translation: CASSFLQVKNIQYF.

The chain uses TRBV4-1 and TRBJ1-2; 8 bases agree with TRBD1. This CDR3 has 15 amino acids. Germline-derived CDR1 and CDR2 are MGHRA and YSYEKL. With V trimmed by 5 bases and J by 0 bases, 5 bases remained unmatched. CDR3: CASSSRQGTNYGYTF. In nucleotides, the CDR3 is TGCGCCAGCAGCTCGCGACAGGGGACTAACTATGGCTACACCTTC.

Note on this clone: The junction and the germline gene differ at one end; a read error may be behind it. The chain recombines TRBV7-9 with TRBJ2-6; 9 bases line up with TRBD1. The germline CDR1 and CDR2 sequences are SEHNR and FQNEAQ (reference sequence). The CDR3 covers 19 residues. The CDR3 region is CSSSLKGTGKFSGANVLTF. DNA of the CDR3: TGTTCCAGCAGCCTGAAAGGGACAGGGAAGTTCTCTGGGGCCAACGTCCTGACTTTC.

This chain joins TRBV10-3 and TRBJ2-2; D possibly corresponds to TRBD2 (6 bases). Germline V gene lookup returns CDR1 ENHRY and CDR2 SYGVKD. The V end was cut by 8 bases, the J end by 7 bases, with 17 bases between. The CDR3 loop spans 14 amino acids. This CDR3 reads CAIAGTPEGGELFF. In DNA form, the CDR3 reads TGTGCCATCGCCGGGACTCCCGAAGGCGGGGAGCTGTTTTTT.

This sequence joins TRBV2 and TRBJ2-2; a possible D gene is TRBD1 (5 bases). There are 17 residues in the CDR3. The germline gives CDR1 SNHLY, CDR2 FYNNEI. V was clipped by 3 bases and J by 10 bases, with 24 bases between them. This CDR3 reads CASSDPPGRVLGSELFF. The DNA for the CDR3 is TGTGCCAGCAGTGACCCCCCCGGCAGGGTCTTAGGTTCGGAGCTGTTTTTT.

This sequence joins TRBV7-9 and TRBJ1-1; no clear D. The CDR3 length is 13 residues. The germline V gene has CDR1 SEHNR and CDR2 FQNEAQ (reference sequence). The V gene lost 3 bases and the J gene lost 1 base, with 6 bases spanning the gap. Written as DNA, the CDR3 is TGTGCCAGCAGCTTTTCTAAGAACACTGAAGCTTTCTTT. It codes for CASSFSKNTEAFF.